This T cell receptor beta chain was sequenced for a study of blood T cell repertoires in COVID-19. Across the whole study: The analysed material was cDNA or gDNA that came from T cells, B-cell-depleted T cells, or PBMCs.

Profiling relied on immunoSEQ multiplex PCR, and the TCRdb table lists in-frame clones only, not all of them. The sample holds 170,000 or so clones, more than 85% seen once. The TCR comes from a man in his forties or fifties with active or convalescent COVID-19. The sequenced sample consisted of peripheral blood.

This CDR3 reads CASSLSRVTVGYTF. The CDR3 DNA follows: TGTGCCAGCAGCTTATCCAGGGTAACTGTCGGCTACACCTTC. The chain couples TRBV7-8 to TRBJ1-2, with D possibly being TRBD1 (5 bases). Trimming pared 2 bases from V and 8 bases from J, leaving 15 bases between. CDR1 and CDR2 (germline): SGHVS, FQNEAQ. This CDR3 region has 14 residues.